The 30 T cell receptor beta chains given below trace back to one sample, sequenced in a study of blood T cell dynamics during melanoma immunotherapy. Described time point: week 3, after first cycle of checkpoint inhibitor. Sequencing used immunoSEQ multiplex PCR; TCRdb keeps in-frame clones, though not all of them. The repertoire includes over 10,000 clones, roughly 89% of them detected once, and less than 0.2% sits in the top ten. The material was effector memory CD8+ T cells from blood, obtained from a patient treated with checkpoint blockade. These receptors originate from a human donor with melanoma.

This clone showed up just once. This chain joins TRBV9 and TRBJ2-3; D unclear. This CDR3 contains 14 residues. Looked up from germline, CDR1 is SGDLS and CDR2 is YYNGEE. Trimming pared 0 bases from V and 4 bases from J, leaving 9 bases between. The CDR3 region has the DNA TGTGCCAGCAGCGTAGAGATAGATCCAGATACGCAGTATTTT. This translates into CASSVEIDPDTQYF.

The V call is TRBV9, the J call TRBJ1-1, with D possibly TRBD1 on 6 matching bases. Trimming shortened V by 0 bases and J by 6 bases, and 9 bases separated the two germline ends. CDR1 and CDR2 from the germline V gene are SGDLS and YYNGEE. CDR3 length: 13 amino acids. The CDR3 region has the DNA TGTGCCAGCAGCGTAGGGGGGGCCCCTGAAGCTTTCTTT. Protein: CASSVGGAPEAFF.

This clone was recorded once. As DNA, the CDR3 is TGCGCCAGCAGCTTGTATAGCGAGGATACGCAGTATTTT. It is translated as CASSLYSEDTQYF. This chain connects TRBV5-1 to TRBJ2-3, with D perhaps matching TRBD2 (5 bases). Trimming shortened V by 1 base and J by 6 bases, and 9 bases separated the two germline ends. The CDR3 has 13 residues. Germline V gene lookup returns CDR1 SGHRS and CDR2 YFSETQ.

This chain uses TRBV29-1 with TRBJ1-1; no firm D call. Germline V lookup: CDR1 SQVTM, CDR2 ANQGSEA. V lost 5 bases to trimming and J lost 2 bases, with 6 bases between them. The CDR3 sequence is 11 residues long. Written as DNA, the CDR3 is TGCAGCGTTACGGATAACACTGAAGCTTTCTTT. Protein product: CSVTDNTEAFF.

J is TRBJ2-7 and V is TRBV27; 12 positions match TRBD2. The junction had 9 bases not matched to a gene; V was cut back by 6 bases and J by 6 bases. The CDR3 runs 15 residues. Germline V gives CDR1 MNHEY, CDR2 SMNVEV (reference sequence). In DNA form, the CDR3 reads TGTGCCAGCAGAGATGGGACTAGCGGGTTCCTCGAGCAGTACTTC. Amino acids: CASRDGTSGFLEQYF.

This chain connects TRBV7-3 to TRBJ2-1; tentative D call: TRBD2 (5 bases). The CDR3 runs 16 residues. Germline CDR1 is SGHTA and CDR2 is FQGTGA. V dropped 1 base and J dropped 5 bases, with 15 bases sitting between them. CDR3 nucleotide sequence: TGTGCCAGCAGCTTAAAAGACGGGGTCCCAAACAATGAGCAGTTCTTC. Its translation is CASSLKDGVPNNEQFF.

CDR3 residues: CASSQRGTAGWGYTF. In nucleotides, the CDR3 is TGCGCCAGCAGCCAAAGAGGGACAGCTGGTTGGGGCTACACCTTC. This chain joins TRBV4-1 and TRBJ1-2; 7 positions agree with TRBD1. This CDR3 has 15 amino acids. CDR1 MGHRA and CDR2 YSYEKL come from the germline V gene. V gave up 2 bases and J gave up 8 bases; unmatched junction bases: 11.

The chain recombines TRBV28 with TRBJ2-3; D tentatively reads TRBD1 or TRBD2 (7 bases each). V gave up 6 bases and J gave up 6 bases, with 19 bases separating them. Germline CDR1 reads MDHEN; CDR2 reads SYDVKM. The CDR3 covers 15 residues. CDR3 amino acids: CASSSGTVRSDTQYF. DNA of the CDR3: TGTGCCAGCAGCAGCGGGACAGTGAGATCGGATACGCAGTATTTT.

The chain joins TRBV19 to TRBJ2-1; D call uncertain. The CDR3 extends over 14 amino acids. V dropped 3 bases and J dropped 0 bases, with 6 bases sitting between them. Germline V gives CDR1 LNHDA, CDR2 SQIVND (reference sequence). CDR3 DNA: TGTGCCAGTAGTATGTCCAACTCCTACAATGAGCAGTTCTTC. Protein sequence: CASSMSNSYNEQFF.

The chain is built from TRBV9 and TRBJ2-1; D is unresolved. V lost 0 bases, J lost 6 bases, and 10 bases lay in between. The length of the CDR3 is 14 residues. CDR1 is SGDLS and CDR2 is YYNGEE in the germline V gene. The chain's CDR3 is CASSVGPSTNEQFF. Written as DNA, the CDR3 is TGTGCCAGCAGCGTAGGTCCCTCGACCAATGAGCAGTTCTTC. The full variable domain, rest sourced from reference TRBV9 and TRBJ2-1, is DSGVTQTPKHLITATGQRVTLRCSPRSGDLSVYWYQQSLDQGLQFLIQYYNGEERAKGNILERFSAQQFPDLHSELNLSSLELGDSALYFCASSVGPSTNEQFFGPGTRLTVL.

This clone was recorded once. The chain recombines TRBV28 with TRBJ2-3; tentatively, D is TRBD2 (7 bases). V was shortened by 1 base and J by 2 bases, with 16 bases between the two germline ends. CDR3 length: 17 residues. The germline V gene has CDR1 MDHEN and CDR2 SYDVKM. Written as DNA, the CDR3 is TGTGCCAGCAGTTTATCACGAGGGGGGGACCCCACAGATACGCAGTATTTT. Translated, it gives CASSLSRGGDPTDTQYF. The full variable domain, in which reference TRBV28 and TRBJ2-3 provide the parts outside the CDR3, is DVKVTQSSRYLVKRTGEKVFLECVQDMDHENMFWYRQDPGLGLRLIYFSYDVKMKEKGDIPEGYSVSREKKERFSLILESASTNQTSMYLCASSLSRGGDPTDTQYFGPGTRLTVL.

The chain joins TRBV6-5 to TRBJ1-5; 7 nucleotides align to TRBD1. The germline V gene has CDR1 MNHEY and CDR2 SVGAGI. The CDR3 runs to 15 residues. V shed 4 bases and J 3 bases; nucleotides not matched to a gene: 6. Here the CDR3 reads CASSWDSSFNQPQHF. The DNA of the CDR3 is TGTGCCAGCAGTTGGGACAGCTCTTTCAATCAGCCCCAGCATTTT.

The V gene is TRBV6-5, the J gene TRBJ1-1; weak D call: TRBD1 (5 bases). The length of the CDR3 is 15 residues. The germline CDR1 and CDR2 sequences are MNHEY and SVGAGI. V was trimmed by 2 bases and J by 5 bases, leaving 15 bases between them. The CDR3 loop is CASSYRAGLGTEAFF. The CDR3 nucleotides are TGTGCCAGCAGTTACCGCGCAGGGCTGGGAACTGAAGCTTTCTTT.

The chain couples TRBV14 to TRBJ2-2, with D uncertain. Germline CDR1 is SGHDN and CDR2 is FVKESK. V shed 1 base and J shed 4 bases, with 7 bases lying between them. The CDR3 has 14 amino acids. CDR3 protein: CASSQAITTGELFF. The CDR3 DNA reads TGTGCCAGCAGCCAAGCTATTACCACCGGGGAGCTGTTTTTT. Full variable domain (outside the CDR3, taken from reference TRBV14 and TRBJ2-2): EAGVTQFPSHSVIEKGQTVTLRCDPISGHDNLYWYRRVMGKEIKFLLHFVKESKQDESGMPNNRFLAERTGGTYSTLKVQPAELEDSGVYFCASSQAITTGELFFGEGSRLTVL.

The rearrangement uses TRBV27 and TRBJ2-2; 7 bases agree with TRBD2. The CDR3 totals 15 residues. V trimming: 1 base; J trimming: 7 bases; junction bases outside the gene matches: 6. The germline V gene has CDR1 MNHEY and CDR2 SMNVEV (reference sequence). As DNA, the CDR3 is TGTGCCAGCAGTTTATATAGCGGGTTCGGCGGGGAGCTGTTTTTT. As protein: CASSLYSGFGGELFF.

CDR3 protein: CASSLGPGANSPLHF. DNA of the CDR3: TGTGCCAGCAGCTTAGGACCGGGGGCCAATTCACCCCTCCACTTT. The chain recombines TRBV7-9 with TRBJ1-6; the D gene is possibly TRBD1 (6 bases). The V end lost 1 base, the J end lost 7 bases, and 11 bases lay between the germline ends. Germline V CDR1 and CDR2: SEHNR, FQNEAQ (reference sequence). CDR3 length: 15 residues.

The V call is TRBV7-6, the J call TRBJ1-2; D is ambiguous. Trimming left V 3 bases short and J 4 bases short, with 12 bases between. There are 14 residues in the CDR3. Germline V lookup: CDR1 SGHVS, CDR2 FNYEAQ. CDR3 in DNA: TGTGCCAGCAGCTTTGACGAGGGCGGCTATGGCTACACCTTC. Its protein is CASSFDEGGYGYTF.

The V call is TRBV19, the J call TRBJ1-4; D is possibly TRBD1 (5 bases). This CDR3 region has 16 residues. CDR1 is LNHDA, CDR2 SQIVND, per germline (reference sequence). V lost 3 bases to trimming and J lost 14 bases, with 25 bases between them. The CDR3 nucleotides are TGTGCCAGTAGTATCTTTGGCCATGCGGGGCGAGGTTATCTGTTTTTT. Translation gives CASSIFGHAGRGYLFF. Variable domain in full (rest from reference TRBV19 and TRBJ1-4): DGGITQSPKYLFRKEGQNVTLSCEQNLNHDAMYWYRQDPGQGLRLIYYSQIVNDFQKGDIAEGYSVSREKKESFPLTVTSAQKNPTAFYLCASSIFGHAGRGYLFFGSGTQLSVL.

The DNA for the CDR3 is TGTGCCAGCAGCTCCGGGACAGGGCCCTACGAGCAGTACTTC. Amino acid sequence: CASSSGTGPYEQYF. The chain has TRBV11-2 and TRBJ2-7, with TRBD1 matching 9 bases. The CDR3 spans 14 residues. Germline V gene lookup returns CDR1 SGHAT and CDR2 FQNNGV. The ends lost 4 bases at V and 2 bases at J; junction bases unmatched: 3.

The rearrangement links TRBV7-2 to TRBJ2-7; D perhaps matches TRBD2 (6 bases). Trimming stripped 2 bases from V and 3 bases from J, with 14 bases between. Germline values: CDR1 SGHTA, CDR2 FQGNSA. The CDR3 is 15 amino acids. DNA of the CDR3: TGTGCCAGCAGCTTACCTGGGGGGAACAGCTACGAGCAGTACTTC. Its protein product is CASSLPGGNSYEQYF. Using reference TRBV7-2 and TRBJ2-7 for the parts outside the CDR3, the full variable domain is GAGVSQSPSNKVTEKGKDVELRCDPISGHTALYWYRQSLGQGLEFLIYFQGNSAPDKSGLPSDRFSAERTGGSVSTLTIQRTQQEDSAVYLCASSLPGGNSYEQYFGPGTRLTVT.

CDR3 sequence reads: CASSKDRPARPGANVLTF. CDR3 DNA sequence: TGTGCCAGCAGCAAGGACAGGCCCGCCCGCCCTGGGGCCAACGTCCTGACTTTC. The chain recombines TRBV7-9 with TRBJ2-6, with 7 bases fitting TRBD1. V lost 5 bases, J lost 2 bases, and 12 bases stayed unmatched. Germline lookup yields CDR1 SEHNR and CDR2 FQNEAQ (reference sequence). The CDR3 totals 18 residues.

The rearrangement joins TRBV4-3 to TRBJ2-7; TRBD2 might be the D (6 bases). Trimming cost V 0 bases and J 2 bases, with 11 bases left between them. CDR1 and CDR2 (germline): LGHNA, YSLEER. There are 15 residues in the CDR3. The CDR3 bases are TGCGCCAGCAGCCAAGACTCGGGGGACCCCTACGAGCAGTACTTC. It yields the protein CASSQDSGDPYEQYF.

This chain joins TRBV7-8 and TRBJ2-7; D is ambiguous. CDR1 SGHVS and CDR2 FQNEAQ come from the germline V gene. V dropped 4 bases and J dropped 3 bases, with 4 bases sitting between them. CDR3 length: 11 residues. CDR3 DNA: TGTGCCAGCAGCTCAGACTACGAGCAGTACTTC. This sequence encodes CASSSDYEQYF. The full variable domain, in which reference TRBV7-8 and TRBJ2-7 provide the parts outside the CDR3, is GAGVSQSPRYKVAKRGQDVALRCDPISGHVSLFWYQQALGQGPEFLTYFQNEAQLDKSGLPSDRFFAERPEGSVSTLKIQRTQQEDSAVYLCASSSDYEQYFGPGTRLTVT.

The V and J genes are TRBV6-4 and TRBJ2-7; 14 bases are shared with TRBD2. Germline trimming cut 4 bases from V and 4 bases from J; bases unmatched to any gene: 9. Germline V gene lookup returns CDR1 MRHNA and CDR2 SNTAGT. The CDR3 sequence is 17 residues long. For the CDR3, the DNA is TGTGCCAGCAGTGCCCCGGGACTAGCGGGAGAAGGATACGAGCAGTACTTC. It specifies CASSAPGLAGEGYEQYF.

A word on this clone: The junction differs from germline at one of its ends, possibly a read error. J is TRBJ2-3 and V is TRBV5-6; 7 bases are a match to TRBD1. The CDR3 has 12 residues. Germline lookup yields CDR1 SGHDT and CDR2 YYEEEE. For the CDR3, the DNA is TGTGCCAGCAGCGTGCGCACAGGGGATTCAACTTTT. This encodes CASSVRTGDSTF. The complete variable domain, with remaining parts taken from reference TRBV5-6 and TRBJ2-3, reads DAGVTQSPTHLIKTRGQQVTLRCSPKSGHDTVSWYQQALGQGPQFIFQYYEEEERQRGNFPDRFSGHQFPNYSSELNVNALLLGDSALYLCASSVRTGDSTFGPGTRLTVL.

With respect to this clone: Other nucleotide sequences in the sample specify the same CDR3. The chain employs TRBV18 and TRBJ2-7; no reliable D call. Germline V gene data show CDR1 as KGHSH and CDR2 as LQKENI. The CDR3 sequence is 13 residues long. V lost 0 bases and J lost 4, with 7 bases in between. The CDR3 here is CASSPPSSYEQYF. In DNA form, the CDR3 reads TGTGCCAGCTCACCACCCTCTTCGTACGAGCAGTACTTC.

The V call is TRBV2, the J call TRBJ2-5; D uncertain. Germline V gene sequence: CDR1 SNHLY, CDR2 FYNNEI. V was clipped by 8 bases and J by 5 bases, with 12 bases between them. This CDR3 contains 12 residues. The CDR3 bases are TGTGCCAGCGCCAGACGTGGTGAGACCCAGTACTTC. Its translation is CASARRGETQYF.

The chain joins TRBV19 to TRBJ1-1; unclear D gene. The V end lost 5 bases, the J end lost 6 bases, and 16 bases lay between the germline ends. Germline values: CDR1 LNHDA, CDR2 SQIVND (reference sequence). The CDR3 length is 14 residues. CDR3 protein: CASSRLKMHAEAFF. The DNA for the CDR3 is TGTGCCAGTAGTCGACTCAAAATGCACGCTGAAGCTTTCTTT.

The chain links TRBV5-6 to TRBJ2-7; 7 bases are shared with TRBD1. V lost 3 bases, J lost 1 base, and 1 base stayed unmatched. The germline CDR1 and CDR2 sequences are SGHDT and YYEEEE. The CDR3 loop spans 13 amino acids. In DNA form, the CDR3 reads TGTGCCAGCAGCTGGGGACAGTCCTACGAGCAGTACTTC. Its translation is CASSWGQSYEQYF.

The gene calls are TRBV6-6 and TRBJ1-3; D is ambiguous. The CDR3 consists of 11 residues. V gave up 6 bases and J gave up 4 bases, with 4 bases separating them. The V gene's germline CDR1 is MNHNY and CDR2 SVGAGI (reference sequence). The CDR3 bases are TGTGCCAGCAGGGAGGGAAACACCATATATTTT. Its protein product is CASREGNTIYF.